Listed here are 5 T cell receptor beta chains from one sample, sequenced in a study of blood T cell repertoires in COVID-19. The protocol was immunoSEQ multiplex PCR, while the TCRdb copy is restricted to in-frame clones and leaves out a portion. The table shows around 200,000 clones, with around 90% occurring only once. Specimen: PBMCs or T cells enriched from blood (not recorded which). The receptors here all came from a woman between 25 and 40 years old who had recovered from COVID-19.

The V and J genes are TRBV5-6 and TRBJ1-5; no reliable D call. The CDR3 is 14 amino acids. The V gene lost 2 bases and the J gene lost 4 bases, with 10 bases spanning the gap. The germline CDR1 and CDR2 sequences are SGHDT and YYEEEE. The CDR3 is CASSFRAINQPQHF. The CDR3 nucleotides read TGTGCCAGCAGCTTCCGCGCCATTAATCAGCCCCAGCATTTT.

The chain uses TRBV6-5 and TRBJ1-6, with D unresolved. Germline V lookup: CDR1 MNHEY, CDR2 SVGAGI. The CDR3 is 15 residues long. The ends were cut back, 5 bases at V and 0 bases at J, with 8 bases in the middle. CDR3 loop: CASSKTSSYNSPLHF. For the CDR3, the DNA is TGTGCCAGCAGTAAGACAAGCTCCTATAATTCACCCCTCCACTTT.

This chain joins TRBV6-5 and TRBJ1-6; 10 nucleotides agree with TRBD1. Trimming at V came to 2 bases and at J to 8 bases, leaving 0 bases not matched to a gene. Germline V CDR1 and CDR2: MNHEY, SVGAGI. This CDR3 comprises 14 residues. This chain's CDR3 is CASSYGQGDSPLHF. As DNA, the CDR3 is TGTGCCAGCAGTTACGGACAGGGGGATTCACCCCTCCACTTT.

The genes are TRBV11-1 and TRBJ2-1, with D maybe TRBD2 (5 bases). In germline, CDR1 is SGHAT, CDR2 FQDESV (reference sequence). The CDR3 length is 14 residues. V was shortened by 2 bases and J by 6 bases, with 11 bases between the two germline ends. The CDR3: CASSLSGGRNEQFF. The DNA of the CDR3 is TGTGCCAGCAGCTTATCTGGAGGTCGCAATGAGCAGTTCTTC.

This clone was seen just once. J is TRBJ1-5 and V is TRBV4-2; 7 bases agree with TRBD1. Germline values: CDR1 LGHNA, CDR2 YNFKEQ. This CDR3 comprises 13 residues. J gave up 5 bases and V 3 bases, and 1 base lay outside the gene matches. The CDR3 region is CASSHDRDQPQHF. In DNA, the CDR3 is TGTGCCAGCAGCCACGACAGGGATCAGCCCCAGCATTTT.